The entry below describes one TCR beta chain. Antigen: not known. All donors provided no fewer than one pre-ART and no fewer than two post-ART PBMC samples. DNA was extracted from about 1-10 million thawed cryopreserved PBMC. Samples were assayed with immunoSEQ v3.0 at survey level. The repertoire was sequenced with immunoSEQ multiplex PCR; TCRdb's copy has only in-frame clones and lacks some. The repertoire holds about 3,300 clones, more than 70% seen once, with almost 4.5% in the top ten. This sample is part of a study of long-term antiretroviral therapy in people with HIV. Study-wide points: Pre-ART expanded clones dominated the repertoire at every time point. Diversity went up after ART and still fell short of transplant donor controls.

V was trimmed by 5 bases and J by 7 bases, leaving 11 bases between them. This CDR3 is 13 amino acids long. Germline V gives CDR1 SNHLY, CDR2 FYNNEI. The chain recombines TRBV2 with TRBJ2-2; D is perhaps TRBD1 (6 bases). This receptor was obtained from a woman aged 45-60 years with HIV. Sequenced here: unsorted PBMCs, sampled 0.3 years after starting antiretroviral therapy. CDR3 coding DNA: TGTGCCAGCAGTTACAGGGAGAACGGGGAGCTGTTTTTT. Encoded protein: CASSYRENGELFF.